This TCR beta chain was identified during a study of T-cell memory formation after mild COVID-19. Study-wide background: Among the donors, TCR clusters were largely specific to each donor. Overall study findings and caveats: Memory from before infection featured some responding clones, which suggests cross-reactive memory joined. Day 15 to 85 contractors were CD4/CD8 balanced; later expanders leaned CD4+. Chiefly within CM and EM were the contracting CD4+ clones; CD8+ ones were within EMRA.

Points on this clonotype: Its specificity is not known.

The CDR3 runs 14 residues. V was clipped by 7 bases and J by 9 bases, with 19 bases between them. One entry per CDR3 protein results from TCRdb running MiXCR on the 5' RACE reads. The sample has roughly 130,000 distinct CDR3 sequences, 5% to 6.5% seen once. This sequence joins TRBV12-3 or TRBV12-4 and TRBJ2-1; no reliable D call. The clonotype was recovered from an adult woman who had mild COVID-19 (a few samples of this study predate the infection). Cell type and time point are not known. The sequenced sample was PBMCs or a T cell subset sorted from them (not recorded which). CDR3 sequence reads: CASTTSKDATEQFF. As DNA, the CDR3 is TGTGCCAGCACCACCTCCAAAGATGCGACTGAGCAGTTCTTC.